In this sample, the clone carrying this TCR beta chain turned up once. When the RNA was reverse transcribed, random hexamers were used with an input of about 0.45 to 1 ug. Amplification of TCR beta CDR3 across 54 Vbeta and 13 Jbeta was performed with immunoSEQ multiplex PCR. Each CDR3 protein is one row after TCRdb ran MiXCR on the immunoSEQ multiplex PCR reads. Of fewer than 300,000 distinct CDR3 sequences listed, approximately 84% are singletons. The CDR3 contains 19 residues. The germline V and J ends were trimmed by 3 bases and 4 bases, with 28 bases remaining between them. The multiple sclerosis control cohort comprised treatment-naive individuals presenting with stable or active relapsing-remitting disease. TEMRA cells underwent FACS enrichment and CD8+ and CD4+ T cells underwent negative isolation. The source of the sample is a study of CD8 T cells in Susac syndrome.

This rearrangement joins TRBV12-3 or TRBV12-4 to TRBJ2-7, with D possibly TRBD1 on 6 matching bases. The receptor was derived from a human donor with multiple sclerosis. The sample was CD8+ T cells from PBMCs. DNA of the CDR3: TGTGCCAGCAGTTTTATCCTCCCTCGCCGGACAGAGGGGCTATACGAGCAGTACTTC. Protein product: CASSFILPRRTEGLYEQYF.